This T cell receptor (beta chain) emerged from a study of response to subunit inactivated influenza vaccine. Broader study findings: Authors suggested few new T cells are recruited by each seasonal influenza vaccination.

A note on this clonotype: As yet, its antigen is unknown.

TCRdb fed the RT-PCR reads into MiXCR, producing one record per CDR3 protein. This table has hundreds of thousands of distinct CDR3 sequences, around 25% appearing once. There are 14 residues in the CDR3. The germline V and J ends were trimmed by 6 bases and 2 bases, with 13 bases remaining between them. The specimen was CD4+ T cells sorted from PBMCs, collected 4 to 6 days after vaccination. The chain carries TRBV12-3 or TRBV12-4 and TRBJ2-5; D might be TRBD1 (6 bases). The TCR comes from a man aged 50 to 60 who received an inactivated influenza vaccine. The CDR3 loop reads CASRRTVIQETQYF. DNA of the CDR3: TGTGCCAGCAGGAGGACAGTAATACAAGAGACCCAGTACTTC.